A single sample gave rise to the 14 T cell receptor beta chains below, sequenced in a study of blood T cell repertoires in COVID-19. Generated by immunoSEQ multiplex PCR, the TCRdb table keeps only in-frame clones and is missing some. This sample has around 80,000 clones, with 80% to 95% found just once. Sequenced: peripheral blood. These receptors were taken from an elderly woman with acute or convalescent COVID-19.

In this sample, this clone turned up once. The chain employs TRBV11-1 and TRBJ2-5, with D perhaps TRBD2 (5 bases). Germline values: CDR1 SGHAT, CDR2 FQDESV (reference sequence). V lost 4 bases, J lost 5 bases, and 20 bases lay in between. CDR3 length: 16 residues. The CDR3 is CASSYLSAGLRETQYF. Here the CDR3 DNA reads TGTGCCAGCAGCTACCTTAGTGCGGGTCTGAGGGAGACCCAGTACTTC.

The CDR3 here is CASRAGTASSYEQYF. In nucleotides, the CDR3 is TGCGCCAGCAGGGCTGGTACTGCTAGCTCCTACGAGCAGTACTTC. The V call is TRBV5-1, the J call TRBJ2-7; D not certain. With 5 bases removed from V and 0 bases from J, the gap between germline ends came to 15 bases. CDR1 SGHRS and CDR2 YFSETQ come from the germline V gene. The CDR3 spans 15 residues.

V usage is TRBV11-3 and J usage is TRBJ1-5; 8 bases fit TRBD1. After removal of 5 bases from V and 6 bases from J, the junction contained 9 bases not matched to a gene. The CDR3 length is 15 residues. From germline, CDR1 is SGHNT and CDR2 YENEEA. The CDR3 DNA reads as TGTGCCAGCAGCCTTGACAGGGGTGAGGGTCAGCCCCAGCATTTT. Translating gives CASSLDRGEGQPQHF.

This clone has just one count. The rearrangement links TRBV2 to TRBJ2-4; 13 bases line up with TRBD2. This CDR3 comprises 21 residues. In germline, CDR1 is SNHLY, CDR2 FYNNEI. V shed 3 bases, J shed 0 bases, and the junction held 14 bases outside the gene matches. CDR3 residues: CASSDQRRRLAGGGAKNIQYF. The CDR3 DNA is TGTGCCAGCAGTGACCAGCGCAGGCGACTAGCGGGAGGAGGAGCCAAAAACATTCAGTACTTC.

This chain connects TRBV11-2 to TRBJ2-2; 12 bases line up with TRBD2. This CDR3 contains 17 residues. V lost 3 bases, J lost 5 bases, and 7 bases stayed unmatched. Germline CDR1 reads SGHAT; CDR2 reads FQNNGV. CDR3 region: CASSFGLAGFETGELFF. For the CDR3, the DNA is TGTGCCAGCAGCTTTGGACTAGCGGGATTTGAAACCGGGGAGCTGTTTTTT.

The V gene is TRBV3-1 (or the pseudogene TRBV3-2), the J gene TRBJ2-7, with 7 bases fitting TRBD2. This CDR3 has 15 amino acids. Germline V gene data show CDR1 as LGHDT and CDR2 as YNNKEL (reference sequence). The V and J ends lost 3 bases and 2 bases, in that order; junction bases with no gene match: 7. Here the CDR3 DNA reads TGTGCCAGCAGCCACCGACCGGGACTACCCTACGAGCAGTACTTC. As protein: CASSHRPGLPYEQYF.

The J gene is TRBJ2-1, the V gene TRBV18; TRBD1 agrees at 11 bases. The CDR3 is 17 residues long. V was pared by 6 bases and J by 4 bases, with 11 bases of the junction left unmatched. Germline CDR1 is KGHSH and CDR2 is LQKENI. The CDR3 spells CASSPPAGTGGYNEQFF. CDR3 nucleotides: TGTGCCAGCTCCCCCCCCGCCGGGACAGGGGGATACAATGAGCAGTTCTTC. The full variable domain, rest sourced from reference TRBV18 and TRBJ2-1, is NAGVMQNPRHLVRRRGQEARLRCSPMKGHSHVYWYRQLPEEGLKFMVYLQKENIIDESGMPKERFSAEFPKEGPSILRIQQVVRGDSAAYFCASSPPAGTGGYNEQFFGPGTRLTVL.

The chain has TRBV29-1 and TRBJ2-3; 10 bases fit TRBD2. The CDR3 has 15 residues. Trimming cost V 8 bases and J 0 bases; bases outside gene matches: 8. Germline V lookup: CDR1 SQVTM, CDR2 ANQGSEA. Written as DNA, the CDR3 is TGCAGCTTAGCGGGGGGCCCTTTGAGCACAGATACGCAGTATTTT. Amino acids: CSLAGGPLSTDTQYF.

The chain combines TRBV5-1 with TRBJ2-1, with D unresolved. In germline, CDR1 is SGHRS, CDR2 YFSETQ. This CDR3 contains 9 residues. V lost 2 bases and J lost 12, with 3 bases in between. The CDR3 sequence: CASSFLQFF. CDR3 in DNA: TGCGCCAGCAGCTTCTTGCAGTTCTTC.

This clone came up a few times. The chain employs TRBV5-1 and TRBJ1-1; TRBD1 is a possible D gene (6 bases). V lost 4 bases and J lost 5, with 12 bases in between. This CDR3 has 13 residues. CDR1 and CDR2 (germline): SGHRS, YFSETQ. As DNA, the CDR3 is TGCGCCAGCAGCGAACAGGGAGTTACTGAAGCTTTCTTT. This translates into CASSEQGVTEAFF.

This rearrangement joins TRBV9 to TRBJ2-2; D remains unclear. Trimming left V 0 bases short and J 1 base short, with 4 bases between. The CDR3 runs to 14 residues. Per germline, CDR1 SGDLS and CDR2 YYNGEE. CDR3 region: CASSVDGNTGELFF. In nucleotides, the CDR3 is TGTGCCAGCAGCGTAGACGGGAACACCGGGGAGCTGTTTTTT. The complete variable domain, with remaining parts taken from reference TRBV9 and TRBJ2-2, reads DSGVTQTPKHLITATGQRVTLRCSPRSGDLSVYWYQQSLDQGLQFLIQYYNGEERAKGNILERFSAQQFPDLHSELNLSSLELGDSALYFCASSVDGNTGELFFGEGSRLTVL.

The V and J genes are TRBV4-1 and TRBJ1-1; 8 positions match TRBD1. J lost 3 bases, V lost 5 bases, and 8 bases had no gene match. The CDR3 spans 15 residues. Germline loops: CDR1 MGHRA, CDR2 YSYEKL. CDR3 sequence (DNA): TGCGCCAGCAGCTCTCGGACAGGGTCGTACACTGAAGCTTTCTTT. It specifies CASSSRTGSYTEAFF.

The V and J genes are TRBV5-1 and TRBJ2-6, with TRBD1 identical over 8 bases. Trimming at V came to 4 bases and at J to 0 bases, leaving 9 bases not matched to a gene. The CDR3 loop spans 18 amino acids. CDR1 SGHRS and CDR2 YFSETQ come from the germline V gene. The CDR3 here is CASSLSGTGYSGANVLTF. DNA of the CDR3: TGCGCCAGCAGCCTATCCGGGACAGGTTACTCTGGGGCCAACGTCCTGACTTTC.

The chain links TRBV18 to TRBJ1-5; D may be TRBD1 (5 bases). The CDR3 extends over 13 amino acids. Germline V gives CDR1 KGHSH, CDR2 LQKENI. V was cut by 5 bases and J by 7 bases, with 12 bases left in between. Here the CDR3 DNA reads TGTGCCAGCTCAGTGGGGGGAGGACAGCCCCAGCATTTT. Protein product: CASSVGGGQPQHF.